Below, 23 T cell receptor beta chains from the same sample are listed, as sequenced in a study of T cells after yellow fever vaccination. TCRdb reanalysed the 5' RACE reads using MiXCR and keeps one entry per CDR3 protein. The data show 620,000 or so distinct CDR3 sequences, around a sixth seen once. The material was PBMCs, obtained less than 6 days after the first yellow fever vaccination. These receptors were obtained from a man aged 18 to 30 who received the YFV17D yellow fever vaccine.

This clonotype was recorded at least ten times. The rearrangement links TRBV4-3 to TRBJ2-2; 13 bases line up with TRBD2. Germline values: CDR1 LGHNA, CDR2 YSLEER. The CDR3 has 16 amino acids. J was trimmed by 7 bases and V by 4 bases; bases with no gene match: 6. This chain's CDR3 is CASSLLAGGFVGELFF. The CDR3 DNA reads TGCGCCAGCAGCCTACTAGCGGGGGGGTTTGTCGGGGAGCTGTTTTTT.

This clonotype came up a few times. The chain is built from TRBV10-3 and TRBJ1-2; D remains unclear. This CDR3 contains 13 residues. V was shortened by 8 bases and J by 4 bases, with 14 bases between the two germline ends. Germline CDR1 and CDR2: ENHRY and SYGVKD. The CDR3 reads CAISHPGLYGYTF. CDR3 bases: TGTGCCATCTCTCATCCGGGTCTCTATGGCTACACCTTC.

This clonotype was found a few times. V is TRBV12-3 or TRBV12-4 and J is TRBJ2-5, with D perhaps TRBD1 or TRBD2 (6 bases each). The CDR3 sequence is 15 residues long. V was clipped by 1 base and J by 2 bases, with 11 bases between them. The DNA of the CDR3 is TGTGCCAGCAGTTTAGGGGGGGCAGCGCAAGAGACCCAGTACTTC. It encodes CASSLGGAAQETQYF.

This clonotype was counted a few times. This chain connects TRBV20-1 to TRBJ1-3; D unclear. CDR1 and CDR2 (germline): DFQATT, SNEGSKA (reference sequence). Trimming removed 5 bases at V and 0 bases at J, with 11 bases between. The CDR3 is made up of 14 amino acids. The CDR3 DNA reads TGCAGTGCTTCCGGGGAAAACTCTGGAAACACCATATATTTT. Translation: CSASGENSGNTIYF.

The chain carries TRBV4-1 and TRBJ1-2; no clear D gene. V lost 0 bases and J 7 bases, leaving 12 bases between the germline ends. The CDR3 has 14 amino acids. Germline CDR1 is MGHRA and CDR2 is YSYEKL. In DNA, the CDR3 is TGCGCCAGCAGCCAAGATCCCGCGGGCTCTGGCTACACCTTC. It translates to CASSQDPAGSGYTF.

This clonotype was found a few times. The chain combines TRBV20-1 with TRBJ1-6, with D maybe TRBD1 (5 bases). This CDR3 is built from 14 residues. V was clipped by 3 bases and J by 5 bases, with 11 bases between them. The V gene's germline CDR1 is DFQATT and CDR2 SNEGSKA (reference sequence). CDR3 DNA: TGCAGTGCTAGTCCCGGGACGCATAATTCACCCCTCCACTTT. Translation gives CSASPGTHNSPLHF.

This clonotype has just a few counts. The J gene is TRBJ2-3, the V gene TRBV7-6; D gene unclear. This CDR3 spans 15 amino acids. The V gene's germline CDR1 is SGHVS and CDR2 FNYEAQ. The ends were cut back, 3 bases at V and 2 bases at J, with 12 bases in the middle. In DNA, the CDR3 is TGTGCCAGCAGCTTCAGACCCGCCCCCACAGATACGCAGTATTTT. This codes for CASSFRPAPTDTQYF.

This clonotype has only a few counts. The V and J genes are TRBV11-1 and TRBJ2-1; TRBD1 might be the D (6 bases). The ends were cut back, 5 bases at V and 8 bases at J, with 10 bases in the middle. Germline lookup yields CDR1 SGHAT and CDR2 FQDESV (reference sequence). This CDR3 region has 12 residues. The CDR3 sequence is CASSVRGDEQFF. Here the CDR3 DNA reads TGTGCCAGCAGCGTCAGGGGAGATGAGCAGTTCTTC.

The chain recombines TRBV9 with TRBJ1-4, with D unclear. The ends were cut back, 0 bases at V and 4 bases at J, with 10 bases in the middle. This CDR3 comprises 15 residues. Germline V gene sequence: CDR1 SGDLS, CDR2 YYNGEE. The CDR3 region is CASSVGVSGNEKLFF. DNA of the CDR3: TGTGCCAGCAGCGTAGGGGTCTCTGGTAATGAAAAACTGTTTTTT.

This clonotype was seen only a few times. The chain links TRBV18 to TRBJ2-1, with D unclear. CDR1 is KGHSH and CDR2 is LQKENI in the germline V gene. CDR3 length equals 13 residues. Trimming cost V 0 bases and J 6 bases, with 6 bases left between them. DNA for the CDR3: TGTGCCAGCTCACCACCACTCTTCAATGAGCAGTTCTTC. Translation gives CASSPPLFNEQFF. The whole variable domain, filled in from reference TRBV18 and TRBJ2-1, reads NAGVMQNPRHLVRRRGQEARLRCSPMKGHSHVYWYRQLPEEGLKFMVYLQKENIIDESGMPKERFSAEFPKEGPSILRIQQVVRGDSAAYFCASSPPLFNEQFFGPGTRLTVL.

J is TRBJ2-1 and V is TRBV11-2; D gene unclear. Germline V gene sequence: CDR1 SGHAT, CDR2 FQNNGV. The CDR3 is 13 residues long. Deletions cut 0 bases from V and 7 bases from J, with 7 bases between. The CDR3: CASSLDRKNEQFF. The CDR3 region has the DNA TGTGCCAGCAGCTTAGACAGAAAGAATGAGCAGTTCTTC.

The gene calls are TRBV4-1 and TRBJ1-1; no clear D. Germline loops: CDR1 MGHRA, CDR2 YSYEKL. Trimming cost V 0 bases and J 0 bases, with 11 bases left between them. This CDR3 has 16 residues. The CDR3 DNA reads TGCGCCAGCAGCCAAGAACCCGCGGTATTGAACACTGAAGCTTTCTTT. Its translation is CASSQEPAVLNTEAFF.

The chain is built from TRBV5-1 and TRBJ2-5; possibly TRBD2 for D (5 bases). Germline assignment: CDR1 SGHRS and CDR2 YFSETQ. V lost 0 bases to trimming and J lost 5 bases, with 14 bases between them. The CDR3 has 15 amino acids. CDR3 sequence reads: CASSLGVSGLETQYF. CDR3 DNA sequence: TGCGCCAGCAGCTTGGGGGTTTCGGGGTTGGAGACCCAGTACTTC. The full variable domain, in which reference TRBV5-1 and TRBJ2-5 provide the parts outside the CDR3, is KAGVTQTPRYLIKTRGQQVTLSCSPISGHRSVSWYQQTPGQGLQFLFEYFSETQRNKGNFPGRFSGRQFSNSRSEMNVSTLELGDSALYLCASSLGVSGLETQYFGPGTRLLVL.

The gene calls are TRBV5-6 and TRBJ2-5, with 9 bases aligning to TRBD1. This CDR3 has 16 amino acids. The V gene end was trimmed by 2 bases and the J gene end by 7 bases; junction bases not matched to a gene: 12. The germline gives CDR1 SGHDT, CDR2 YYEEEE. The CDR3 coding sequence is TGTGCCAGCAGCTTCCGGGACAGGGCAGGCTCCGGGACCCAGTACTTC. Protein sequence: CASSFRDRAGSGTQYF.

The chain joins TRBV7-9 to TRBJ2-7; 10 bases are a match to TRBD1. This CDR3 has 15 amino acids. Germline trimming cut 5 bases from V and 4 bases from J; bases unmatched to any gene: 8. CDR1 and CDR2 from the germline V gene are SEHNR and FQNEAQ (reference sequence). CDR3 nucleotide sequence: TGTGCCAGCAGCGATTCCGGGACAGGGGTATACGAGCAGTACTTC. This encodes CASSDSGTGVYEQYF.

This clonotype was found a few times. J is TRBJ2-5 and V is TRBV14; D is unresolved. CDR1 is SGHDN and CDR2 is FVKESK in the germline V gene. This CDR3 is built from 14 residues. Trimming took off 0 bases at V and 5 bases at J, with 10 bases between the two ends. In DNA, the CDR3 is TGTGCCAGCAGCCAAGACAGTTCGTGGGAGACCCAGTACTTC. Translation: CASSQDSSWETQYF. The full variable domain, its missing parts supplied by reference TRBV14 and TRBJ2-5, is EAGVTQFPSHSVIEKGQTVTLRCDPISGHDNLYWYRRVMGKEIKFLLHFVKESKQDESGMPNNRFLAERTGGTYSTLKVQPAELEDSGVYFCASSQDSSWETQYFGPGTRLLVL.

This clonotype was recorded a few times. The chain links TRBV9 to TRBJ2-4; D gene unclear. Germline CDR1 reads SGDLS; CDR2 reads YYNGEE. V was cut by 4 bases and J by 0 bases, with 8 bases left in between. This CDR3 is 14 amino acids long. The CDR3 region has the DNA TGTGCCAGCAGCCCTTTGTTAGCCAAAAACATTCAGTACTTC. Translated, it gives CASSPLLAKNIQYF.

This clonotype appeared many times. The chain links TRBV10-3 to TRBJ2-1, with 16 bases fitting TRBD2. V shed 5 bases and J 9 bases; nucleotides not matched to a gene: 10. The germline CDR1 and CDR2 sequences are ENHRY and SYGVKD. The CDR3 contains 17 residues. CDR3 nucleotide sequence: TGTGCCATCAGTTTAGGAGGGACTAGCGGGGGGGCTGGTGAGCAGTTCTTC. This codes for CAISLGGTSGGAGEQFF.

In its sample, this clonotype was seen many times. V gene TRBV20-1 combines with J gene TRBJ1-5; the D gene is possibly TRBD1 (5 bases). The ends were cut back, 6 bases at V and 1 base at J, with 13 bases in the middle. Germline V gene lookup returns CDR1 DFQATT and CDR2 SNEGSKA (reference sequence). The CDR3 is made up of 14 amino acids. CDR3 DNA: TGCAGTGCGACCACCCGACAGAGCAATCAGCCCCAGCATTTT. This gives the protein CSATTRQSNQPQHF.

J is TRBJ2-1 and V is TRBV5-1; TRBD1 agrees at 7 bases. Looked up from germline, CDR1 is SGHRS and CDR2 is YFSETQ. This CDR3 region has 14 residues. V was pared by 4 bases and J by 5 bases, with 6 bases of the junction left unmatched. The CDR3 is CASSGTGTDNEQFF. The CDR3 DNA sequence: TGCGCCAGCAGCGGGACCGGGACAGACAATGAGCAGTTCTTC.

This clonotype was found a few times. The chain couples TRBV6-1 to TRBJ1-2; D is unresolved. Germline CDR1 and CDR2: MNHNS and SASEGT. The CDR3 has 15 amino acids. Trimming removed 5 bases at V and 4 bases at J, with 17 bases between. This chain's CDR3 is CASSLQVPTGYGYTF. CDR3 bases: TGTGCCAGCAGTCTTCAGGTCCCCACTGGCTATGGCTACACCTTC.

The chain couples TRBV6-2 or TRBV6-3 to TRBJ1-5, with D perhaps matching TRBD1 (5 bases). CDR3 length: 15 residues. Trimming took off 6 bases at V and 2 bases at J, with 14 bases between the two ends. Germline assignment: CDR1 MNHEY and CDR2 SVGEGT. As DNA, the CDR3 is TGTGCCAGCAGCATGGTCGGGGCCGGCAATCAGCCCCAGCATTTT. Translated, it gives CASSMVGAGNQPQHF.

This clonotype was recorded a few times. The rearrangement uses TRBV11-2 and TRBJ2-1; 10 positions agree with TRBD1. The CDR3 contains 17 residues. CDR1 is SGHAT, CDR2 FQNNGV, per germline. V was pared by 4 bases and J by 4 bases, with 10 bases of the junction left unmatched. CDR3 bases: TGTGCCAGCAGCTCGACCCCCCGGGACAGGGGATACAATGAGCAGTTCTTC. Translated: CASSSTPRDRGYNEQFF.